The T cell receptor beta chain under discussion was sequenced for a study of cytomegalovirus exposure and HLA in healthy donors. Study-level points and caveats: CMV serostatus was the sole immune exposure data available. A prior analysis recorded that most TCR beta V segments were productive about 87% or about 30% of the time. TCR beta sequences reportedly predicted most subjects' HLA-A and HLA-B alleles accurately.

CDR3 size: 15 residues. Trimming stripped 4 bases from V and 2 bases from J, with 14 bases between. Looked up from germline, CDR1 is KGHSH and CDR2 is LQKENI. A word on this clone: The target antigen is unknown.

PCR used 60 Vbeta primers and 13 Jbeta primers. The authors' processing: Later analysis identified approximately 80 million unique TCR beta chains, around 10 million shared. TCRdb's table, derived via immunoSEQ multiplex PCR, lists solely in-frame clones and lacks some. V, J and clone size were drawn from that table, and D and trimming were deduced from the DNA. The sample consists of around 150,000 clones, roughly 80% of them appearing once. This chain links TRBV18 with TRBJ2-5, with D possibly being TRBD2 (6 bases). This sequence was found in a female donor in good health and CMV-seronegative. Input material: PBMCs. The CDR3, as DNA: TGTGCCAGCTCACTTGGGACTGCTGTACAAGAGACCCAGTACTTC. This encodes CASSLGTAVQETQYF.